This T cell receptor (beta chain) is drawn from a study of blood T cell repertoires in COVID-19 (dated by TCRdb to 2019 to 2021). For the study in its entirety: Samples covering the acute and convalescent phases of COVID-19 were provided by collaborators in the United States, Italy and Spain. The prospective study material was composed of cDNA or gDNA derived from T cells, B-cell-depleted T cells, or PBMCs. Subjects who had been exposed to COVID-19, were actively infected with it, or had recovered from it provided the deeply sampled blood TCRbeta repertoires that made up the dataset. The repertoires were released in a freely available public database meant as a resource for research on the immune response to SARS-CoV-2. Samples came from the ongoing ImmuneRACE study (first 160 participants) plus 1,254 subjects from 6 global collaborators. The sample metadata nearly always contained a de-identified subject ID, COVID-19 status, age in years and sex. Where available, HLA class I and class II types were taken from metadata supplied by the sample provider and were not determined by assay-based typing. Broad study findings and their caveats: How much clinical and demographic metadata was included differed by source and by participant, and the metadata was provided uncurated.

Notes on this clone: Its antigen specificity is not known. Base qualities are missing; no much larger clone stands one base away.

TCRbeta CDR3 regions were amplified from genomic DNA by means of the immunoSEQ Assay, a bias-controlled multiplex PCR. On the study's bioinformatics: The number of nucleated cells in each sample was estimated by amplification of reference gene primers within the assay. Sequence reads were collapsed and filtered to measure the absolute abundance of every unique TCRbeta CDR3 rearrangement. For each sample, productive Simpson clonality was calculated by taking the square root of Simpson's diversity index across productive rearrangements. As stored in TCRdb, this immuneACCESS dataset retains in-frame rearrangements with V and J assigned. A fraction of the clones does not appear; measured against another copy, unresolved V genes explain less than half of the discrepancy, and the remainder lacks a known reason. D and trimming were read from the DNA, whereas the V and J calls and clone size are those reported in that table. This sample gives under 100,000 clones in total; roughly 80% of them show up just once. Jointly, the top ten make up roughly 18% of the sample.

Each collaborating institution followed its own protocols to collect whole blood in K2EDTA tubes. For TCRbeta analysis, collaborators shipped samples in one of three forms: frozen whole blood, isolated PBMCs, or DNA extracted from either of those sample types. Trimming accounts for 3 bases at V and 4 bases at J, while the number of junction bases matched to no gene is 2. Reading from cysteine to phenylalanine, the CDR3 counts 14 amino acids. This entry keeps only the CDR3 DNA: 42 bases, framed from base 1. Per the germline V gene, SGHRS is the CDR1 and YFSETQ is the CDR2. The sample taken for sequencing was peripheral blood. The rearranged segments are TRBV5-1 and TRBJ2-3, and 10 bases in between align with TRBD1. The TCR sequence derives from a man older than 75 with active or convalescent COVID-19. The DNA reads TGCGCCAGCAGCTGGGGACAGGGGTCAGATACGCAGTATTTT. This yields the protein CASSWGQGSDTQYF.